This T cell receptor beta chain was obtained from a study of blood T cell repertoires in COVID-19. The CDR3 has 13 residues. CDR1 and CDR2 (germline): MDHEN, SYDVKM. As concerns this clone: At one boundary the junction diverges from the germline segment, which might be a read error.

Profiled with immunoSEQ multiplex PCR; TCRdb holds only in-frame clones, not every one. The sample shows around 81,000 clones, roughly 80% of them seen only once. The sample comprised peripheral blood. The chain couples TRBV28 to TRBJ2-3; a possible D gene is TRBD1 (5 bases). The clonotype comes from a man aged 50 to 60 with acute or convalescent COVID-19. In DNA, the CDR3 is TGTGCCAGAGAAGGGCAGGGCACGGATACGCAGTATTTT. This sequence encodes CAREGQGTDTQYF.